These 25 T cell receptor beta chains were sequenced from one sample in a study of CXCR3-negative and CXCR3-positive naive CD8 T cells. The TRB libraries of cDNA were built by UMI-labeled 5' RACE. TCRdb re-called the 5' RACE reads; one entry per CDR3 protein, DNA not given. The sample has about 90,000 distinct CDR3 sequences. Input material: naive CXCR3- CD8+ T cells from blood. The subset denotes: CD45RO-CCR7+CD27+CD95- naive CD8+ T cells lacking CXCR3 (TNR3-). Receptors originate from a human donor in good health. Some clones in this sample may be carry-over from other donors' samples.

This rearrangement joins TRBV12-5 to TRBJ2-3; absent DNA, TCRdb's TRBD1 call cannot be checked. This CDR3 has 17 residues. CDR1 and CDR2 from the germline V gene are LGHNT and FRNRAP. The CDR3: CASGHGSLGPNTDTQYF.

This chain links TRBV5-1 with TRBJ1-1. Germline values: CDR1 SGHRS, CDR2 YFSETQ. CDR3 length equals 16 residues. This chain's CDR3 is CASSLPPQGMNTEAFF.

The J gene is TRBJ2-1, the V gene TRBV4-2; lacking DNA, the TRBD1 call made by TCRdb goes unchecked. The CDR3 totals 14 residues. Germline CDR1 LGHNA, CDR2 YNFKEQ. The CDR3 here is CASSGGAVYNEQFF.

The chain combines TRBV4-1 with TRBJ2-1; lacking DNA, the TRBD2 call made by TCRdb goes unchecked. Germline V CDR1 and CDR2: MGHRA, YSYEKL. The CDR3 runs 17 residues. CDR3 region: CASSQDFAGGPSNEQFF.

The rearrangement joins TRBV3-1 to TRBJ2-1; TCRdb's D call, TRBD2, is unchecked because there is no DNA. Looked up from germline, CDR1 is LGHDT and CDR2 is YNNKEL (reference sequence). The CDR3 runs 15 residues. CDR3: CASSQDSMAGGVRFF.

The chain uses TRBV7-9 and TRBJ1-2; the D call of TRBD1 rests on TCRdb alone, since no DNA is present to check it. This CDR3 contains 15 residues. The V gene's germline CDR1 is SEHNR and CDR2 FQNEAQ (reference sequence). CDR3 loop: CASSQTGSLDYGYTF.

CDR3 region: CSVAMTSGGTGELFF. The chain recombines TRBV29-1 with TRBJ2-2; TCRdb calls TRBD2, which cannot be checked without DNA. Germline assignment: CDR1 SQVTM and CDR2 ANQGSEA. The CDR3 runs to 15 residues.

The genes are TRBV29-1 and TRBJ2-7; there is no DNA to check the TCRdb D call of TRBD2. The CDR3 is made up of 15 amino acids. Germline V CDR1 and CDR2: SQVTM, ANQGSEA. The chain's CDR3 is CSVESWAREGPEQYF.

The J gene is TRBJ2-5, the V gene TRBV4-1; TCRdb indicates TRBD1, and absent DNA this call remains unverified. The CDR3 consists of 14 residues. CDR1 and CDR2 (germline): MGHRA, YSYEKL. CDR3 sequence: CASSQEGAGETQYF.

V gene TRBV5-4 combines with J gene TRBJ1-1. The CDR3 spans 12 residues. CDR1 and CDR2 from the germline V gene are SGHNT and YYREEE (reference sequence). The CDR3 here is CASSLESGYAFF.

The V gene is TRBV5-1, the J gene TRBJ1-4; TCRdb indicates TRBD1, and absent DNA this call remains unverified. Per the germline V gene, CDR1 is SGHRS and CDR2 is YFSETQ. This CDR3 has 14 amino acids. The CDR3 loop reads CASSPDREIEKLFF.

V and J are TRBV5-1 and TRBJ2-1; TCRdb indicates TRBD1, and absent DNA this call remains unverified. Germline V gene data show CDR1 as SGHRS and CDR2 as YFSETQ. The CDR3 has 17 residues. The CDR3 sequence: CASSLAVRTGIYNEQFF.

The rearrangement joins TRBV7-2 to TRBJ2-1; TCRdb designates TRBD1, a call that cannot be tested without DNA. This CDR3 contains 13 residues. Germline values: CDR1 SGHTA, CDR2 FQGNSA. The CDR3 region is CASSGQPLGEQFF.

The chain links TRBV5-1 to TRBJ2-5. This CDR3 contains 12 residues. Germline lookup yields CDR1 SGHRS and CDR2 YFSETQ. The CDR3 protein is CASSLAGETQYF. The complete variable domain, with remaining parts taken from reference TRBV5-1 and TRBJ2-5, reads KAGVTQTPRYLIKTRGQQVTLSCSPISGHRSVSWYQQTPGQGLQFLFEYFSETQRNKGNFPGRFSGRQFSNSRSEMNVSTLELGDSALYLCASSLAGETQYFGPGTRLLVL.

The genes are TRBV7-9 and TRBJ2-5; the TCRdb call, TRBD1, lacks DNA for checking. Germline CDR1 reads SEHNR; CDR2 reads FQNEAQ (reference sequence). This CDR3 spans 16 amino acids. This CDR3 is CASTFLTGDLQETQYF. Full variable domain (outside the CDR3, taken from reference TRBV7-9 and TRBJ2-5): DTGVSQNPRHKITKRGQNVTFRCDPISEHNRLYWYRQTLGQGPEFLTYFQNEAQLEKSRLLSDRFSAERPKGSFSTLEIQRTEQGDSAMYLCASTFLTGDLQETQYFGPGTRLLVL.

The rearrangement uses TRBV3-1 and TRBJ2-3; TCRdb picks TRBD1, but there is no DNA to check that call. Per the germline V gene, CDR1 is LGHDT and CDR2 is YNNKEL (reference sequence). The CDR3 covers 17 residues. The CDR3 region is CASSQLQSRGATDTQYF.

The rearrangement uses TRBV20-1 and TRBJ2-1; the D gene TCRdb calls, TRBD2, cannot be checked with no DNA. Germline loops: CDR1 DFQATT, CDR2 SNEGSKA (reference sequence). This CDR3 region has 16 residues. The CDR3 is CSARPGLAGVLDEQFF.

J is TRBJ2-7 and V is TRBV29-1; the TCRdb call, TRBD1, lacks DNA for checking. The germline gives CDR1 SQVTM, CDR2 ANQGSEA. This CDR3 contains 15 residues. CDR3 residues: CSVEGSRRGPYEQYF.

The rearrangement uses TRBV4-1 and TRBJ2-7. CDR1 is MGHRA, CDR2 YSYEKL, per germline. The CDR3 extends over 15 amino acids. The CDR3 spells CAGSQESRETYEQYF.

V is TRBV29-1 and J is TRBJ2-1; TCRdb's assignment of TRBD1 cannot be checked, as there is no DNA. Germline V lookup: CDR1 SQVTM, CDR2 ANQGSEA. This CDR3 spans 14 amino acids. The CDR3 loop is CSAPMTGHGNEQFF.

The chain's CDR3 is CASSFLTVQSSGNTIYF. J is TRBJ1-3 and V is TRBV7-9; TCRdb calls TRBD1, which cannot be checked without DNA. This CDR3 is 17 amino acids long. The germline CDR1 and CDR2 sequences are SEHNR and FQNEAQ (reference sequence).

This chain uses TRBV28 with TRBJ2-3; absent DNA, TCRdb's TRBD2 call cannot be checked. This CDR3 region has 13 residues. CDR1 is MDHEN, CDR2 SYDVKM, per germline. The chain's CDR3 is CASSGGNEDTQYF.

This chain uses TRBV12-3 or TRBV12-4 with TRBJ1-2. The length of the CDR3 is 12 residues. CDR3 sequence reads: CASSLYLYGYTF.

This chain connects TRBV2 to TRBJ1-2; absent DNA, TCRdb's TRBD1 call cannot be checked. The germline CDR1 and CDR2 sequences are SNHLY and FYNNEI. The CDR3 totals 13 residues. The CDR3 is CARKDRGLYGYTF.

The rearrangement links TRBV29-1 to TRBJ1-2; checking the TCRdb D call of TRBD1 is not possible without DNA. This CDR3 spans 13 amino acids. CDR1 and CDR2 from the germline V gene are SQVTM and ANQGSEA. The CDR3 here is CSVLTDSSYGYTF.